This T cell receptor beta chain was recovered during a study of blood T cell repertoires in COVID-19. About the study: PBMCs, B-cell-depleted T cells, or T cells were the source of the cDNA or gDNA that made up the material.

Sequencing was performed with immunoSEQ multiplex PCR; in TCRdb, only in-frame clones are kept and a portion is missing. The data hold 300,000 to 500,000 clones, with approximately 86% observed a single time. The germline V gene has CDR1 KGHSH and CDR2 LQKENI. V gave up 0 bases and J gave up 3 bases; unmatched junction bases: 6. The CDR3 sequence is 16 residues long. This sequence joins TRBV18 and TRBJ2-5, with TRBD1 matching 8 bases. This sequence was found in a woman aged 35 to 49 with acute COVID-19. Specimen: PBMCs or T cells enriched from blood (not recorded which). Written as DNA, the CDR3 is TGTGCCAGCTCACCACCGGCCTTGGACAGGGAAGAGACCCAGTACTTC. Translation gives CASSPPALDREETQYF.